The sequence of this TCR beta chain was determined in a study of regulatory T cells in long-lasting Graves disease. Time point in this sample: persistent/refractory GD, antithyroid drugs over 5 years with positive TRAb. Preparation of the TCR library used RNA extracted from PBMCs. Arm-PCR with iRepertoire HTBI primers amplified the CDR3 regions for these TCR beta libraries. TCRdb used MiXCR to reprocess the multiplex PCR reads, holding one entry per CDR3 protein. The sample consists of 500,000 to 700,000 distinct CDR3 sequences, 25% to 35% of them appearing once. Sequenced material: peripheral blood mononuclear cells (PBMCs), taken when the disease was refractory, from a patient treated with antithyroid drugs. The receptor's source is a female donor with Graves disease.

Here the CDR3 reads CASKLVHTEAFF. CDR3 in DNA: TGTGCCAGCAAGCTGGTCCACACTGAAGCTTTCTTT. The chain has TRBV28 and TRBJ1-1; D is unclear. CDR1 and CDR2 (germline): MDHEN, SYDVKM. Trimming took 7 bases from V and 3 from J, leaving 9 bases between them. The CDR3 consists of 12 residues.